This T cell receptor beta chain is drawn from a study of vaccination and CD4 T cells after COVID-19. Germline V lookup: CDR1 LNHDA, CDR2 SQIVND (reference sequence). Trimming cost V 6 bases and J 7 bases; bases outside gene matches: 7. CDR3 length equals 13 residues. Regarding this clonotype: Its antigen is unknown.

Cultured CD4+ T-cell DNA underwent Oncomine TCR Beta short-read sequencing. TCRdb passed the PCR reads through MiXCR, listing each CDR3 protein once. The sample contains more than 20,000 distinct CDR3 sequences, around 60% of which appear only once. This sample's treatment: roughly ten-day PBMC culture with coronavirus spike peptide pools or control peptides (ViraFEST assay). The sample consisted of CD4+ T cells from blood, cultured in vitro, taken after SARS-CoV-2 vaccination. The chain recombines TRBV19 with TRBJ2-3, with 7 bases aligning to TRBD1. The sequence was collected from a human donor who received a COVID-19 vaccine. CDR3 in amino acids: CASSPDRANTQYF. In nucleotides, the CDR3 is TGTGCCAGTAGCCCCGACAGGGCTAATACGCAGTATTTT.